This T cell receptor (beta chain) comes out of a study of blood T cell repertoires in COVID-19. Sequencing was performed with immunoSEQ multiplex PCR; in TCRdb, only in-frame clones are kept and a portion is missing. Seen here are about 120,000 clones, roughly 84% observed once, and the top ten hold under 4%. Germline loops: CDR1 SNHLY, CDR2 FYNNEI. CDR3 size: 10 residues. J was trimmed by 9 bases and V by 11 bases; bases with no gene match: 4. This chain joins TRBV2 and TRBJ2-1; TRBD2 matches 7 bases. The TCR was taken from a woman aged 30 to 39 who had recovered from COVID-19. The source material was PBMCs or T cells enriched from blood (not recorded which). Here the CDR3 DNA reads TGTGCCGGGGGGGATGGTGAGCAGTTCTTC. This sequence encodes CAGGDGEQFF.